This T cell receptor beta chain was captured by sequencing in a study of CXCR3-negative and CXCR3-positive naive CD8 T cells (dated by TCRdb to the late 2010s). For the study in its entirety: In total, about 150 million TRB reads were obtained, or roughly 1.5 +/- 0.3 million reads per library. The diversity and physicochemical repertoire analyses included about a dozen donors pooled from two independent experiments. TRBV-TRBJ cluster analysis included naive subsets from several donors and memory cells from 3 donors.

Sequencing instrument: NextSeq 550. The Human TCR Profiling Kit (MiLaboratory) was used to prepare UMI-labeled 5' RACE TRB cDNA libraries. The full amount of extracted RNA was used for cDNA synthesis, and the full amount of resulting cDNA was used for PCR amplification. The libraries were made side by side, with each library going through the same number of PCR cycles. Turning to the authors' computational methods: With a minimum of two reads required per UMI, MIGEC and MiXCR pulled out about 49,000 +/- 11,000 unique UMI-labeled TRB cDNA molecules from each library. An average of approximately 40,000 +/- 10,000 functional in-frame TRB CDR3 nucleotide clonotypes without stop codons was found per library. After each sample was downsampled to 5000 UMI-labeled TRB molecules, VDJtools was used to calculate diversity metrics such as normalized Shannon-Wiener and Chao1. VDJtools was used to calculate clonotype-size-weighted physicochemical properties of the central five CDR3 residues, namely interaction energy, strength, volume and Kidera factor 4. After TCRdb reprocessed the reads, each CDR3 protein sequence was kept as one row, without DNA. What appears here as the V and J calls and clone size reflects TCRdb's work, not the paper's. The sample table includes 100,000 to 150,000 distinct CDR3 sequences. The leading ten clones occupy 0.29% of the sample.

On the study overall, not on this receptor specifically: TRB CDR3s from CXCR3-positive naive cells showed higher hydrophobicity (lower Kidera factor 4), lower energy, and higher strength and volume indices than CXCR3-negative naive cells. CXCR3 expression partially decreased after cryopreservation, so most assays used freshly isolated PBMCs. Comparably high repertoire diversity was found in both naive subsets, whereas much lower repertoire diversity was found in memory CD8+ T cells. TRBV-TRBJ usage was similar between naive CXCR3-negative and CXCR3-positive cells from the same donor, while memory cells showed distinct patterns. Surface CD5, linked to self-reactivity in mice, was comparable between naive subsets; TCR interaction strength was therefore also inferred from TRB CDR3 physicochemical properties.

Each CD8+ T cell subset was flow-sorted in triplicate, with fewer than 350,000 cells per subset placed directly into RLT lysis buffer. Naive CD8+ T cells were defined stringently as CD45RO-CCR7+CD27+CD95- to exclude memory contaminants. Peripheral blood mononuclear cells were isolated from buffy coats by standard density gradient centrifugation. A FACSAria III was used to flow-sort naive CXCR3-negative and CXCR3-positive CD8+ T cells. Total RNA was extracted from sorted cells using an RNeasy Mini Kit. CDR1 and CDR2 are read off the germline V gene (reference sequence) as LGHDT and YNNKEL. Measured from the cysteine to the phenylalanine, the CDR3 is 16 residues long. Only the protein is on record. On this clonotype: It lacks a known antigen.

The sample was naive CXCR3- CD8+ T cells from blood. What this sample's cell subset or site label stands for: CD45RO-CCR7+CD27+CD95- naive CD8+ T cells lacking CXCR3 (TNR3-). The chain is assembled from TRBV3-1 and TRBJ2-1. The TCR originated in a human donor in good health. Some clones in this sample may be carry-over from other donors' samples. For the CDR3, the sequence is CASSQSSGRSYNEQFF.